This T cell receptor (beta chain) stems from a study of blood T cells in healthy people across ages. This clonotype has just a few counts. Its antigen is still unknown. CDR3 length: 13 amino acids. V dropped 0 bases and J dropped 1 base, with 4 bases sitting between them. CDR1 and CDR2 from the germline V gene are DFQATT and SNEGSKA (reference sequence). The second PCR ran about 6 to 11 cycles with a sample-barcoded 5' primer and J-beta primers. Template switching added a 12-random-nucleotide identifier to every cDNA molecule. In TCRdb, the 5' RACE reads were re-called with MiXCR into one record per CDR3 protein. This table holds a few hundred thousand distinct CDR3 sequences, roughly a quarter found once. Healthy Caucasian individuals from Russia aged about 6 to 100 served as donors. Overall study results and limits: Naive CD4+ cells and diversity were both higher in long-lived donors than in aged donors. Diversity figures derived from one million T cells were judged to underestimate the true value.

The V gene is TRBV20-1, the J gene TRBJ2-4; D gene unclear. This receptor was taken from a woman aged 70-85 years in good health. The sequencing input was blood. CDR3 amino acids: CSARDRAKNIQYF. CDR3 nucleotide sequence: TGCAGTGCTAGAGATAGGGCCAAAAACATTCAGTACTTC.